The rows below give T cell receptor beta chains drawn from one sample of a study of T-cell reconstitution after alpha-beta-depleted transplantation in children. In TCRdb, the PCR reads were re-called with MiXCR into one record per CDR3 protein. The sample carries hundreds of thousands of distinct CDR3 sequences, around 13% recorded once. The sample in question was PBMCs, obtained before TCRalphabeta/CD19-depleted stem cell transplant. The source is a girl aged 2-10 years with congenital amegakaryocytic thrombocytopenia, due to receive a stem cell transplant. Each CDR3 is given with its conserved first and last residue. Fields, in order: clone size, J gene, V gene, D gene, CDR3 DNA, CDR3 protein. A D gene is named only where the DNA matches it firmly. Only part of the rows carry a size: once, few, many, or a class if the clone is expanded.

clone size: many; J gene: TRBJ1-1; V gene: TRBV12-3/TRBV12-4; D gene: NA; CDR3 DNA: TGTGCCAGCAGTCCTCTTTTGGAGAACACTGAAGCTTTCTTT; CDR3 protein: CASSPLLENTEAFF
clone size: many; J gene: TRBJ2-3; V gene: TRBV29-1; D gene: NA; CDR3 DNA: TGCAGCGTTGAAGGCGGCTCGATCCGCACAGATACGCAGTATTTT; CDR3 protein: CSVEGGSIRTDTQYF
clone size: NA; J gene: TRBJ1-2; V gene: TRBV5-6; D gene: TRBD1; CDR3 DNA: TGTGCCAGCAGCTGGACAGGGGGCGCCTATGGCTACACCTTC; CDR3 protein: CASSWTGGAYGYTF
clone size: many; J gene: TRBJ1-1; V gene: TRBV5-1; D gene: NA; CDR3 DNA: TGCGCCAGCAGCCCTTACAGAACTCGACAGGCGAAGAGTGAAGCTTTCTTT; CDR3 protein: CASSPYRTRQAKSEAFF
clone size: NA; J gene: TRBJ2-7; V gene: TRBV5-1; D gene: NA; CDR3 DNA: TGCGCCAGCAGCGCATACAGGGGGGGCTCCTACGAGCAGTACTTC; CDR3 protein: CASSAYRGGSYEQYF
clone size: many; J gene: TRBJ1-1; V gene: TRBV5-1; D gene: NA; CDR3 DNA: TGCGCCAGCAGCTCAGGACCCCTCGGAAACACTGAAGCTTTCTTT; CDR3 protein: CASSSGPLGNTEAFF
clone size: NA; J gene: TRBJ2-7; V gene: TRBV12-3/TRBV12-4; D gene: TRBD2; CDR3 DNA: TGTGCCAGCAGTTCTAGCGGGGACACCTACGAGCAGTACTTC; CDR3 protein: CASSSSGDTYEQYF
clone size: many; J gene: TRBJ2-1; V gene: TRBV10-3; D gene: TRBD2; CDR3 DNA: TGTGCCATCTCTAGGACTAGCGGACGGGGCTCCTACAATGAGCAGTTCTTC; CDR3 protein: CAISRTSGRGSYNEQFF
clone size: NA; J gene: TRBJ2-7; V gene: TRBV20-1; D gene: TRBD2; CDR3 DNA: TGCAGTGCTAGAGGACTAGCGGACCCCCCCGAGCAGTACTTC; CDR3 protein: CSARGLADPPEQYF
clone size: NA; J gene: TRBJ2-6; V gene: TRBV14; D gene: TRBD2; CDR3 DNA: TGTGCCAGCAGCCTAGCGGGAGCAGTCAACGTCCTGACTTTC; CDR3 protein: CASSLAGAVNVLTF
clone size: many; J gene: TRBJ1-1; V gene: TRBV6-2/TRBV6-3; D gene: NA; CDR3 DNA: TGTGCCAGCAGTTATCTGGACACTGAAGCTTTCTTT; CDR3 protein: CASSYLDTEAFF
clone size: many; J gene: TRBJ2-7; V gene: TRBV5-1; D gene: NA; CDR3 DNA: TGCGCCAGCAGCTTAAGGCAGAACGCCTACGAGCAGTACTTC; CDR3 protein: CASSLRQNAYEQYF
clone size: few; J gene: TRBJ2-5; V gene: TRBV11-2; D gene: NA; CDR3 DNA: TGTGCCAGCAGCTTAGTTGGCAGGGCCCAAGAGACCCAGTACTTC; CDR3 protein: CASSLVGRAQETQYF
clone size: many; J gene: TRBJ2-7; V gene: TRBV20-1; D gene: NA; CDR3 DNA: TGCAGTGCTACCCGGGACTCAAGACCATTCTACGAGCAGTACTTC; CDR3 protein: CSATRDSRPFYEQYF
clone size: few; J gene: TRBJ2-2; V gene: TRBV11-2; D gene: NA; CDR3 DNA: TGTGCCAGCAGCGGCAGGGAATTAGGCACCGGGGAGCTGTTTTTT; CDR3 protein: CASSGRELGTGELFF
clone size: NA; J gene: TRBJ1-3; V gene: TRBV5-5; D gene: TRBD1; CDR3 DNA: TGTGCCAGCAGCCCCAGGACAGGGAGAGACACCATATATTTT; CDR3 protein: CASSPRTGRDTIYF
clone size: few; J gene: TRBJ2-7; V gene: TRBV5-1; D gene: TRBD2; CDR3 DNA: TGCGCCAGCAGCTTCCAGGGACTAGCGGGAGTGATCTACGAGCAGTACTTC; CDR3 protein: CASSFQGLAGVIYEQYF
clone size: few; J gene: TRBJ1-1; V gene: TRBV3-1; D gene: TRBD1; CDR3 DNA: TGTGCCAGCAGCACCCGACAGGGGGGGAACACTGAAGCTTTCTTT; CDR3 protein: CASSTRQGGNTEAFF